This T cell receptor (beta chain) originates from a study of shared clonotypes between healthy human individuals. Overall study: Per donor, three plates held CD4 naive cells, three held CD4 memory, two held CD8 naive and one held CD8 memory.

The length of the CDR3 is 14 residues. V gave up 6 bases and J gave up 0 bases, with 9 bases separating them. Per germline, CDR1 MNHEY and CDR2 SMNVEV (reference sequence). On sorted subsets, replicate PCRs used about 0.2 ug DNA, or some 27,000 T cell genomes. TCRdb's copy holds only in-frame clones and misses some; the assay was immunoSEQ multiplex PCR. The data show about 1.5 million clones, 95% to 99% seen once. V gene TRBV27 combines with J gene TRBJ2-1, with D tentatively TRBD2 (6 bases). Sequenced material: naive CD4+ T cells sorted from blood. The subset here: CD45RA+ positively selected. This clonotype was obtained from a man aged 25 to 40 in good health. As DNA, the CDR3 is TGTGCCAGCAGGGGGGGACGCTCCTACAATGAGCAGTTCTTC. Its protein product is CASRGGRSYNEQFF.